These 27 T cell receptor beta chains originate from one sample sequenced in a study of CD8 T cells in Susac syndrome. When the RNA was reverse transcribed, random hexamers were used with an input of roughly 0.45 to 1 ug. TCRdb fed the immunoSEQ multiplex PCR reads into MiXCR, producing one record per CDR3 protein. This sample yields over 130,000 distinct CDR3 sequences, of which 85% to 95% are seen a single time; approximately 0.11% belongs to the top ten. Sequenced sample: CD4+ T cells from PBMCs. Receptors originate from a human donor with multiple sclerosis.

Here the CDR3 reads CASSPISRDNEQFF. The CDR3 DNA is TGTGCCAGCAGCCCAATTTCCAGGGACAATGAGCAGTTCTTC. J is TRBJ2-1 and V is TRBV5-4; tentatively, D is TRBD1 (5 bases). The V and J ends lost 4 bases and 5 bases respectively, with 13 bases between them. This CDR3 has 14 amino acids. In germline, CDR1 is SGHNT, CDR2 YYREEE (reference sequence).

The V call is TRBV7-8, the J call TRBJ1-1; weak D call: TRBD1 (6 bases). Germline CDR1 reads SGHVS; CDR2 reads FQNEAQ. V was trimmed by 3 bases and J by 4 bases, leaving 21 bases between them. The CDR3 is 17 amino acids. The DNA for the CDR3 is TGTGCCAGCAGCTTTGAAGGGGGAGGAAATTATGGCACTGAAGCTTTCTTT. Translated: CASSFEGGGNYGTEAFF.

The sample holds one count of this clonotype. The chain joins TRBV5-1 to TRBJ2-6; TRBD1 aligns across 8 bases. V trimming: 3 bases; J trimming: 2 bases; junction bases outside the gene matches: 1. Germline assignment: CDR1 SGHRS and CDR2 YFSETQ. CDR3 length: 15 amino acids. CDR3 sequence reads: CASSSTGAGANVLTF. The CDR3 bases are TGCGCCAGCAGCTCGACAGGGGCTGGGGCCAACGTCCTGACTTTC.

The chain combines TRBV2 with TRBJ2-5; maybe TRBD2 (7 bases). The CDR3 contains 16 residues. The V and J ends lost 3 bases and 5 bases respectively, with 19 bases between them. Germline CDR1 SNHLY, CDR2 FYNNEI. The DNA for the CDR3 is TGTGCCAGCAGTGATAATAGGGGGGGGCCCCGGGAGACCCAGTACTTC. This encodes CASSDNRGGPRETQYF.

The V call is TRBV7-2, the J call TRBJ1-5; no clear D gene. V was shortened by 0 bases and J by 7 bases, with 10 bases between the two germline ends. The CDR3 is 14 amino acids. Germline lookup yields CDR1 SGHTA and CDR2 FQGNSA. CDR3 protein: CASSLALFAQPQHF. The CDR3 bases are TGTGCCAGCAGCTTAGCGCTTTTTGCCCAGCCCCAGCATTTT.

The chain is built from TRBV24-1 and TRBJ2-1; D is ambiguous. The ends were cut back, 5 bases at V and 4 bases at J, with 11 bases in the middle. The CDR3 extends over 14 amino acids. Per the germline V gene, CDR1 is KGHDR and CDR2 is SFDVKD. CDR3 DNA: TGTGCCACCAGTGGTATCAACCCGTACAATGAGCAGTTCTTC. Amino acids: CATSGINPYNEQFF.

This clonotype was seen only once. The chain employs TRBV20-1 and TRBJ2-7; D may be TRBD1 (5 bases). Germline assignment: CDR1 DFQATT and CDR2 SNEGSKA (reference sequence). Deletions cut 4 bases from V and 4 bases from J, with 20 bases between. The CDR3 sequence is 15 residues long. CDR3 sequence (DNA): TGCAGTGCTACAGAGAGCCTGGGCCAGGGTTACGAGCAGTACTTC. It codes for CSATESLGQGYEQYF.

The chain recombines TRBV7-9 with TRBJ2-5; perhaps TRBD1 as D (5 bases). Trimming cost V 7 bases and J 0 bases, with 9 bases left between them. CDR3 length equals 13 residues. Germline loops: CDR1 SEHNR, CDR2 FQNEAQ (reference sequence). The CDR3 sequence is CASTTTDQETQYF. As DNA, the CDR3 is TGTGCCAGCACCACGACAGACCAAGAGACCCAGTACTTC. Full variable domain (rest looked up from reference TRBV7-9 and TRBJ2-5): DTGVSQNPRHKITKRGQNVTFRCDPISEHNRLYWYRQTLGQGPEFLTYFQNEAQLEKSRLLSDRFSAERPKGSFSTLEIQRTEQGDSAMYLCASTTTDQETQYFGPGTRLLVL.

CDR3 nucleotide sequence: TGCAGTGCGGAAGCGGGAGGGCCTCTCTACGAGCAGTACTTC. Its translation is CSAEAGGPLYEQYF. The rearrangement links TRBV20-1 to TRBJ2-7; TRBD2 aligns across 10 bases. CDR1 and CDR2 (germline): DFQATT, SNEGSKA (reference sequence). After removal of 6 bases from V and 3 bases from J, the junction contained 8 bases not matched to a gene. The CDR3 loop spans 14 amino acids.

The gene calls are TRBV2 and TRBJ2-2; D perhaps matches TRBD1 (5 bases). The CDR3 totals 17 residues. The V gene's germline CDR1 is SNHLY and CDR2 FYNNEI. V was cut by 6 bases and J by 1 base, with 18 bases left in between. The CDR3 is CASSLFRVGWNTGELFF. Here the CDR3 DNA reads TGTGCCAGCAGCCTATTCAGGGTAGGGTGGAACACCGGGGAGCTGTTTTTT.

This chain uses TRBV19 with TRBJ1-5, with a weak D call TRBD1 (5 bases). Germline V gene sequence: CDR1 LNHDA, CDR2 SQIVND (reference sequence). CDR3 length: 15 residues. Deletions cut 3 bases from V and 0 bases from J, with 9 bases between. The CDR3 nucleotides are TGTGCCAGTAGTATGCAGGGTTCTAGCAATCAGCCCCAGCATTTT. Residues: CASSMQGSSNQPQHF.

V usage is TRBV30 and J usage is TRBJ1-6; D is unclear. The V gene's germline CDR1 is GTSNPN and CDR2 SVGIG (reference sequence). Between the trimmed V and J ends, which lost 3 bases and 6 bases, there was a span of 6 bases. The CDR3 sequence is 12 residues long. This CDR3 is CAWSSRNSPLHF. CDR3 DNA sequence: TGTGCCTGGAGCTCGCGTAATTCACCCCTCCACTTT.

Here the CDR3 reads CSVDVGTSWSNEQFF. The DNA of the CDR3 is TGCAGCGTTGATGTGGGGACTAGCTGGAGCAATGAGCAGTTCTTC. The J gene is TRBJ2-1, the V gene TRBV29-1; 9 positions match TRBD2. Trimming cost V 3 bases and J 6 bases; bases outside gene matches: 9. The CDR3 covers 15 residues. Germline CDR1 reads SQVTM; CDR2 reads ANQGSEA.

The CDR3 is CASSFRQGADAFF. In DNA form, the CDR3 reads TGTGCCAGCAGTTTTAGACAGGGGGCGGACGCTTTCTTT. The V call is TRBV27, the J call TRBJ1-1, with TRBD1 matching over 10 bases. This CDR3 comprises 13 residues. Looked up from germline, CDR1 is MNHEY and CDR2 is SMNVEV (reference sequence). Losses at the gene ends were 3 bases for V and 11 bases for J; bases not matched to a gene: 6.

This clonotype was found once. V is TRBV7-9 and J is TRBJ2-5; maybe TRBD1 (5 bases). The CDR3 is made up of 16 amino acids. CDR1 is SEHNR, CDR2 FQNEAQ, per germline (reference sequence). V lost 5 bases and J 0 bases, leaving 16 bases between the germline ends. The CDR3 region has the DNA TGTGCCAGCAGCCTGGGGCAAACGACTTACCAAGAGACCCAGTACTTC. Its protein product is CASSLGQTTYQETQYF.

This chain connects TRBV5-1 to TRBJ2-3; D possibly corresponds to TRBD2 (6 bases). Trimming removed 4 bases at V and 2 bases at J, with 17 bases between. This CDR3 has 16 residues. Germline lookup yields CDR1 SGHRS and CDR2 YFSETQ. Here the CDR3 DNA reads TGCGCCAGCAGCCGGACTGGGGACTCCTACACAGATACGCAGTATTTT. This sequence encodes CASSRTGDSYTDTQYF.

This clonotype occurred once. This sequence joins TRBV7-3 and TRBJ2-5; TRBD2 matches at 8 bases. The CDR3 totals 13 residues. Germline V gene lookup returns CDR1 SGHTA and CDR2 FQGTGA. V shed 5 bases and J 8 bases; nucleotides not matched to a gene: 7. The CDR3 region is CASSPQAGGTQYF. In DNA form, the CDR3 reads TGTGCCAGCAGCCCCCAGGCGGGGGGAACCCAGTACTTC.

The chain has TRBV29-1 and TRBJ2-5, with 7 bases that match TRBD2. Per the germline V gene, CDR1 is SQVTM and CDR2 is ANQGSEA. CDR3 length equals 12 residues. J lost 5 bases, V lost 5 bases, and 5 bases had no gene match. This CDR3 is CSVLPGGETQYF. CDR3 in DNA: TGCAGCGTTTTGCCCGGGGGGGAGACCCAGTACTTC.

The chain uses TRBV28 and TRBJ1-1; D gene uncertain. The V gene's germline CDR1 is MDHEN and CDR2 SYDVKM. Trimming removed 6 bases at V and 9 bases at J, with 14 bases between. The length of the CDR3 is 12 residues. CDR3 sequence (DNA): TGTGCCAGCAGAACGTTGCGAGCAAAAGCTTTCTTT. Translating it yields CASRTLRAKAFF.

The V gene is TRBV3-1, the J gene TRBJ2-3; 7 nucleotides line up with TRBD2. CDR3 length: 16 amino acids. The V segment lost 1 base and the J segment 4 bases; nucleotides outside the gene matches: 8. Looked up from germline, CDR1 is LGHDT and CDR2 is YNNKEL (reference sequence). The CDR3 DNA reads TGTGCCAGCAGCCAAGGCCCCGGAGCGGGGCCAGATACGCAGTATTTT. It translates to CASSQGPGAGPDTQYF.

This clonotype turned up a few times. The V call is TRBV3-1, the J call TRBJ2-7; D might be TRBD1 (5 bases). This CDR3 spans 15 amino acids. The V gene lost 1 base and the J gene lost 6 bases, with 16 bases spanning the gap. The germline CDR1 and CDR2 sequences are LGHDT and YNNKEL (reference sequence). Here the CDR3 reads CASSQASRGRTEQYF. DNA for the CDR3: TGTGCCAGCAGCCAAGCGTCTAGGGGTCGTACCGAGCAGTACTTC.

The chain recombines TRBV10-3 with TRBJ2-7; maybe TRBD2 (7 bases). Germline values: CDR1 ENHRY, CDR2 SYGVKD. The V and J ends lost 4 bases and 3 bases respectively, with 16 bases between them. The CDR3 is made up of 15 amino acids. This CDR3 is CAISVSGGAYYEQYF. The DNA of the CDR3 is TGTGCCATCAGTGTCTCGGGGGGCGCTTACTACGAGCAGTACTTC.

The V gene is TRBV5-1, the J gene TRBJ1-1; 10 nucleotides align to TRBD1. The trim removed 5 bases at V and 3 bases at J, leaving 10 bases unmatched. CDR3 length equals 16 residues. From germline, CDR1 is SGHRS and CDR2 YFSETQ. This chain's CDR3 is CASRAPQGTGDTEAFF. CDR3 bases: TGCGCCAGCAGGGCTCCCCAAGGGACAGGGGACACTGAAGCTTTCTTT.

V usage is TRBV20-1 and J usage is TRBJ1-1; D not certain. With 6 bases removed from V and 5 bases from J, the gap between germline ends came to 13 bases. The CDR3 consists of 12 residues. The V gene's germline CDR1 is DFQATT and CDR2 SNEGSKA (reference sequence). The CDR3 DNA follows: TGCAGTGCCTTAGCTGAGAGGACTGAAGCTTTCTTT. Translation: CSALAERTEAFF.

The rearrangement joins TRBV24-1 to TRBJ2-3; D call uncertain. The CDR3 is made up of 12 amino acids. CDR1 and CDR2 from the germline V gene are KGHDR and SFDVKD. V lost 4 bases and J lost 1, with 2 bases in between. The CDR3 region is CATSEGTDTQYF. DNA for the CDR3: TGTGCCACCAGTGAGGGCACAGATACGCAGTATTTT.

The chain is built from TRBV20-1 and TRBJ1-2, with TRBD1 matching 8 bases. Germline V gene data show CDR1 as DFQATT and CDR2 as SNEGSKA (reference sequence). The junction had 14 bases not matched to a gene; V was cut back by 0 bases and J by 5 bases. This CDR3 comprises 17 residues. The CDR3 spells CSARDHKMDRVRYGYTF. The CDR3 region has the DNA TGCAGTGCTAGAGATCATAAAATGGACAGGGTCAGATATGGCTACACCTTC.

This clonotype was observed a few times. V is TRBV5-4 and J is TRBJ2-3; D gene ambiguous. V shed 0 bases and J shed 6 bases, with 8 bases lying between them. This CDR3 is built from 13 residues. Per germline, CDR1 SGHNT and CDR2 YYREEE (reference sequence). In DNA, the CDR3 is TGTGCCAGCAGCTTGGCCGGATTGGATACGCAGTATTTT. This sequence encodes CASSLAGLDTQYF.